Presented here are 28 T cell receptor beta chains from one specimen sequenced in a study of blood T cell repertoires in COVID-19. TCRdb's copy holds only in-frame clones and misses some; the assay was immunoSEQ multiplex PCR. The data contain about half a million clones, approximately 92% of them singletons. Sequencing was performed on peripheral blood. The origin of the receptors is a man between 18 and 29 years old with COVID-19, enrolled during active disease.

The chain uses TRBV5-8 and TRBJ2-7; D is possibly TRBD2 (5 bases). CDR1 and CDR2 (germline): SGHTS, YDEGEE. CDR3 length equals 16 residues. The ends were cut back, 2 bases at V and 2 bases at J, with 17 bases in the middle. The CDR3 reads CASSFLPLAFPYEQYF. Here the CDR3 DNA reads TGTGCCAGCAGCTTCCTCCCGCTAGCTTTCCCCTACGAGCAGTACTTC.

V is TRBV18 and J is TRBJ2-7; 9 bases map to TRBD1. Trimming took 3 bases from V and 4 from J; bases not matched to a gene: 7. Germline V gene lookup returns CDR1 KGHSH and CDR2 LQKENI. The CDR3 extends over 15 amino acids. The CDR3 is CASSPFGTGTYEQYF. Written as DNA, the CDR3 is TGTGCCAGCTCACCTTTTGGGACAGGGACGTACGAGCAGTACTTC.

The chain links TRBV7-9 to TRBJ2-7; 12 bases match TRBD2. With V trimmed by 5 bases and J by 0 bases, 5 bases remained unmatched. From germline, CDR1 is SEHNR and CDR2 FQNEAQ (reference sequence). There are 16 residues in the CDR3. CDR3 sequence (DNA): TGTGCCAGCAGCAATCTAGCGGGGGGGCCCTCCTACGAGCAGTACTTC. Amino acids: CASSNLAGGPSYEQYF. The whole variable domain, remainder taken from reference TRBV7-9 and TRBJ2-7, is DTGVSQNPRHKITKRGQNVTFRCDPISEHNRLYWYRQTLGQGPEFLTYFQNEAQLEKSRLLSDRFSAERPKGSFSTLEIQRTEQGDSAMYLCASSNLAGGPSYEQYFGPGTRLTVT.

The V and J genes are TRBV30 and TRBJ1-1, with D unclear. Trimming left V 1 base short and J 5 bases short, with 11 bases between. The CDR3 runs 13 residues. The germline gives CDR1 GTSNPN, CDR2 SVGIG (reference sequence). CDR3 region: CAWSEVRVTEAFF. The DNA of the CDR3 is TGTGCCTGGAGTGAAGTTCGGGTAACTGAAGCTTTCTTT.

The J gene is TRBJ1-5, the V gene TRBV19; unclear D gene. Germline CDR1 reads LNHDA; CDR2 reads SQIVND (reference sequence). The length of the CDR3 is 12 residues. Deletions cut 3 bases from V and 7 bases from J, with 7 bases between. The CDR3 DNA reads TGTGCCAGTAGTATCATGGAGCAGCCCCAGCATTTT. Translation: CASSIMEQPQHF.

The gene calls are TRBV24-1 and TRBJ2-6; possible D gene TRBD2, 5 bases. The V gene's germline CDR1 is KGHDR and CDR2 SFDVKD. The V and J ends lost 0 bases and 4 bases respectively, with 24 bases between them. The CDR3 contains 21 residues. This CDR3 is CATSDLGGIWEPAEGANVLTF. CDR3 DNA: TGTGCCACCAGTGATTTGGGAGGTATCTGGGAGCCCGCGGAGGGGGCCAACGTCCTGACTTTC.

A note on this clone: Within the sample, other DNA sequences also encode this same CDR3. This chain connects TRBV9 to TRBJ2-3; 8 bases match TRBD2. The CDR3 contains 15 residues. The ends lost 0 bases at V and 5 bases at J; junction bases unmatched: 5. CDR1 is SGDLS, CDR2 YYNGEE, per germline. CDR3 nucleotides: TGTGCCAGCAGCGTAGGGGGGCTAGCGGGAGATACGCAGTATTTT. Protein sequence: CASSVGGLAGDTQYF.

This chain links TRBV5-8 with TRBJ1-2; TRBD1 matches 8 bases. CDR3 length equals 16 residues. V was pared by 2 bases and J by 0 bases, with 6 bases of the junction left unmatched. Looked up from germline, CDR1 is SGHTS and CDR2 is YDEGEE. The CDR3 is CASSFSGTGANYGYTF. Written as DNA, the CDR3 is TGTGCCAGCAGCTTTTCCGGGACAGGAGCTAACTATGGCTACACCTTC. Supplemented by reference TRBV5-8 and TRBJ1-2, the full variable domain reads EAGVTQSPTHLIKTRGQQATLRCSPISGHTSVYWYQQALGLGLQFLLWYDEGEERNRGNFPPRFSGRQFPNYSSELNVNALELEDSALYLCASSFSGTGANYGYTFGSGTRLTVV.

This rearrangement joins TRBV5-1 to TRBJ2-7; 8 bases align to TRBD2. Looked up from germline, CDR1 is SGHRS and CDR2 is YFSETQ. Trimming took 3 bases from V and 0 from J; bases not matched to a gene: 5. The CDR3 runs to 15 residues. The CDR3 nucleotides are TGCGCCAGCAGCTCCACTAGCGGCAGCTCCTACGAGCAGTACTTC. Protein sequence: CASSSTSGSSYEQYF.

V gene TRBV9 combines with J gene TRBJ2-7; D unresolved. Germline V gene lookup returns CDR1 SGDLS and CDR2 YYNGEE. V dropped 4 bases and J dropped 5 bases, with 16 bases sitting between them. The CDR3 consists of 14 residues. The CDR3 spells CASSPQIFLDEQYF. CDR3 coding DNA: TGTGCCAGCAGCCCCCAAATTTTCCTAGACGAGCAGTACTTC. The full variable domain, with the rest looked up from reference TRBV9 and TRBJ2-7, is DSGVTQTPKHLITATGQRVTLRCSPRSGDLSVYWYQQSLDQGLQFLIQYYNGEERAKGNILERFSAQQFPDLHSELNLSSLELGDSALYFCASSPQIFLDEQYFGPGTRLTVT.

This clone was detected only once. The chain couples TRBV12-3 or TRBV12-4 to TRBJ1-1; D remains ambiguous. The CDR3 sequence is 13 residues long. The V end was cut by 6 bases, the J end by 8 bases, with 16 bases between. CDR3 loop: CASSPSLDREAFF. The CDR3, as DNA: TGTGCCAGCAGCCCCTCCCTTGATAGAGAAGCTTTCTTT.

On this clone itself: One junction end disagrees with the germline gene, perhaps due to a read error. The CDR3 nucleotides read TGTGCCAGCAGCTTGGCCGCAACAAATGAAAAACTGTTTTTT. Protein: CASSLAATNEKLFF. V usage is TRBV5-6 and J usage is TRBJ1-4; unclear D gene. Germline V gene data show CDR1 as SGHDT and CDR2 as YYEEEE. This CDR3 is built from 14 residues.

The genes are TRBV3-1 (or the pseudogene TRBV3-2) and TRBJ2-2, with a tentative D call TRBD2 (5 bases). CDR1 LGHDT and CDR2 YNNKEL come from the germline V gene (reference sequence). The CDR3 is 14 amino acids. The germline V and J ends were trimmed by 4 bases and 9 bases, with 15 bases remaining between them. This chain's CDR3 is CASSPPSGWRELFF. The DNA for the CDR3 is TGTGCCAGCAGCCCTCCGAGCGGATGGAGGGAGCTGTTTTTT.

The CDR3 DNA reads TGTGCCAGCAGTTCCCATGACAGCCCCTACGAGCAGTACTTC. This encodes CASSSHDSPYEQYF. The chain recombines TRBV6-6 with TRBJ2-7, with D tentatively TRBD1 (5 bases). From germline, CDR1 is MNHNY and CDR2 SVGAGI (reference sequence). The V end lost 4 bases, the J end lost 2 bases, and 12 bases lay between the germline ends. There are 14 residues in the CDR3.

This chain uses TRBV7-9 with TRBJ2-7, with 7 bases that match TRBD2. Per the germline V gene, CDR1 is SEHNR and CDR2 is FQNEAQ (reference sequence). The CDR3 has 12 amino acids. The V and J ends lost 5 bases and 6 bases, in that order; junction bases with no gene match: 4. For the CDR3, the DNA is TGTGCCAGCAGCGGGAGGGAGGGCGAGCAGTACTTC. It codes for CASSGREGEQYF.

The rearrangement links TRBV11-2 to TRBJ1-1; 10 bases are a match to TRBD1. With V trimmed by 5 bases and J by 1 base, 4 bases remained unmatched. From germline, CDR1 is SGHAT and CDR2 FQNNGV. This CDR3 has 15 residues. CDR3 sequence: CASSPRTGGNTEAFF. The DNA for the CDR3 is TGTGCCAGCAGCCCAAGGACAGGGGGGAACACTGAAGCTTTCTTT.

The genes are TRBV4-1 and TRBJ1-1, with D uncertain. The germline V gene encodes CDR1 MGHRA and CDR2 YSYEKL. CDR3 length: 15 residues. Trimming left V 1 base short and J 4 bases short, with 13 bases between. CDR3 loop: CASSQGEGLFTEAFF. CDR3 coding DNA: TGCGCCAGCAGCCAAGGTGAGGGTTTATTCACTGAAGCTTTCTTT.

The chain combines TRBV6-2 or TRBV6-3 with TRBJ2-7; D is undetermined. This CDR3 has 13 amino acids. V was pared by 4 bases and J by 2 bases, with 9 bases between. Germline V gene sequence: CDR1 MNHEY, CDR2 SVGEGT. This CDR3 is CASSLASTYEQYF. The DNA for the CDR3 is TGTGCCAGCAGTTTGGCCAGTACCTACGAGCAGTACTTC.

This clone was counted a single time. In nucleotides, the CDR3 is TGTGCCAGCAGTGATGGGCAGGCCATCGATAATCAGCCCCAGCATTTT. Encoded protein: CASSDGQAIDNQPQHF. The rearrangement uses TRBV2 and TRBJ1-5; D remains unclear. Deletions cut 3 bases from V and 4 bases from J, with 16 bases between. Germline V gene sequence: CDR1 SNHLY, CDR2 FYNNEI. This CDR3 contains 16 residues.

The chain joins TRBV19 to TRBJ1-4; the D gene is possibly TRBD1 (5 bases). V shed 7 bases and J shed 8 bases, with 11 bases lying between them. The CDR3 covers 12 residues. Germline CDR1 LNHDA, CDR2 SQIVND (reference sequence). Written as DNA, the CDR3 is TGTGCCAGTAAGGGACTTGGGGAAAAACTGTTTTTT. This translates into CASKGLGEKLFF.

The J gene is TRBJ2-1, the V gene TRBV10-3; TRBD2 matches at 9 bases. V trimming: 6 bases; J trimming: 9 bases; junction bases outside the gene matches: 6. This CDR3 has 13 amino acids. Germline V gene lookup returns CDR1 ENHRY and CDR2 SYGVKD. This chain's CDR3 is CAISHAGGTEQFF. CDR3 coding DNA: TGTGCCATCAGCCATGCGGGAGGGACTGAGCAGTTCTTC.

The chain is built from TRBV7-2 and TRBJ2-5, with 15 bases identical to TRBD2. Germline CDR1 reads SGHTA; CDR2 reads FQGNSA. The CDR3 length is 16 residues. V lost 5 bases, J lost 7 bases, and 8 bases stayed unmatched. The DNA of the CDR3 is TGTGCCAGCAGCCACCGGACTAGCGGGGGGGCTGTGACCCAGTACTTC. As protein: CASSHRTSGGAVTQYF.

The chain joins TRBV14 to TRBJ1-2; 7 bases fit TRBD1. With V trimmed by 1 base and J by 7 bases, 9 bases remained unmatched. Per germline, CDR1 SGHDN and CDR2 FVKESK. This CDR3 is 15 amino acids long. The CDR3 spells CASSQVNRDRSGYTF. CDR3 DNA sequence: TGTGCCAGCAGCCAAGTCAACCGGGACAGAAGTGGCTACACCTTC.

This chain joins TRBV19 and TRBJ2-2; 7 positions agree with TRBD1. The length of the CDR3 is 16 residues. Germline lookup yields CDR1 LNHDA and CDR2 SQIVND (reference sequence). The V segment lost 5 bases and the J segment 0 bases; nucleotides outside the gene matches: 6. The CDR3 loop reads CASSPWTGTNTGELFF. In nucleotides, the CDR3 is TGTGCCAGTAGTCCGTGGACAGGTACGAACACCGGGGAGCTGTTTTTT.

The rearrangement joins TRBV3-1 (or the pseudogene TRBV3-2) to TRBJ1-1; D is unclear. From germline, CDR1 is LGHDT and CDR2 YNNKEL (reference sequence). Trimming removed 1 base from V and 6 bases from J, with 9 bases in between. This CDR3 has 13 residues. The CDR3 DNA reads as TGTGCCAGCAGCCAAGGGGCCGGGGCTGAAGCTTTCTTT. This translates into CASSQGAGAEAFF.

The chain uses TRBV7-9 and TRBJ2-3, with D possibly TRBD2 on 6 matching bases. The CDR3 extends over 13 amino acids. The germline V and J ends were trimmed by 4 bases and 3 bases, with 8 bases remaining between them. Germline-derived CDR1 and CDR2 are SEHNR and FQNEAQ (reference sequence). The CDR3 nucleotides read TGTGCCAGCAGCTGGGGGGAGACAGATACGCAGTATTTT. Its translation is CASSWGETDTQYF.

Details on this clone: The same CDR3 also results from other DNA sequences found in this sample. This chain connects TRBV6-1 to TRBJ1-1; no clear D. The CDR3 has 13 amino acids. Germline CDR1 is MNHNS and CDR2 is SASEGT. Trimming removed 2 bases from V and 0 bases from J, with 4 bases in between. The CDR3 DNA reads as TGTGCCAGCAGTGAAATAATGAACACTGAAGCTTTCTTT. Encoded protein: CASSEIMNTEAFF.

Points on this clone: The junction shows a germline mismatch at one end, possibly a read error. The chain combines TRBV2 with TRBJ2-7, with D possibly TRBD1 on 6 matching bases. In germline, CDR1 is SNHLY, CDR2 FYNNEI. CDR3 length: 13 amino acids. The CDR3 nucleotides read TGTGCCAGCAGTGAAGCTAGGACAGCCTGGGGGATGTTC. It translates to CASSEARTAWGMF.